This T cell receptor beta chain was sequenced in a study of T cell responses to AZD1222 COVID-19 vaccine. On the study more broadly: Samples with a second dose at about 4 or about 12 weeks were pooled together.

V shed 7 bases, J shed 4 bases, and the junction held 1 base outside the gene matches. Germline CDR1 is SNHLY and CDR2 is FYNNEI. The CDR3 contains 13 residues. This clone was counted once. Its antigen is as yet unknown. Whole-study results and caveats: The study reported that nearly half of spike-specific TCRs target unmutated variant regions. The donors showed a predominance of white British ancestry and of females, with possible underestimation of clonal diversity.

Assay used: immunoSEQ multiplex PCR; TCRdb lists only in-frame clones, some missing. The sample yields about 150,000 clones, around 89% seen once. The clonotype originates from an adult in good health. The chain couples TRBV2 to TRBJ1-6; TRBD1 agrees at 7 bases. Sample: peripheral blood, taken on day 0 of AZD1222 vaccination. Written as DNA, the CDR3 is TGTGCCAGCAACAGGGGATATAATTCACCCCTCCACTTT. Translated, it gives CASNRGYNSPLHF.